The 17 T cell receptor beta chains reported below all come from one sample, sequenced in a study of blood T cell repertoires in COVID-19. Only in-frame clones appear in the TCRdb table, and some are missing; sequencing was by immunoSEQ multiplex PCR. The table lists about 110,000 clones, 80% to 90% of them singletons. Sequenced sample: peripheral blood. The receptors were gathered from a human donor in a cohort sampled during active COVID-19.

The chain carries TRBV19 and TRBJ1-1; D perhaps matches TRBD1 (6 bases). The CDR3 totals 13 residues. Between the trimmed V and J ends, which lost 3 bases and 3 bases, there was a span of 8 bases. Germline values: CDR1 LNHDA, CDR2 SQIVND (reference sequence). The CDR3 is CASSMGADTEAFF. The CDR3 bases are TGTGCCAGTAGTATGGGGGCGGACACTGAAGCTTTCTTT.

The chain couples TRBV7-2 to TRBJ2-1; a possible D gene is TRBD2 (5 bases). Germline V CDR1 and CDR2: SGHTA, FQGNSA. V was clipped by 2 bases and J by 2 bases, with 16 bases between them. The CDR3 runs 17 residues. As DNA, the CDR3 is TGTGCCAGCAGCTTAATGGGAGTTCCCGCCCCCTACAATGAGCAGTTCTTC. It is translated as CASSLMGVPAPYNEQFF.

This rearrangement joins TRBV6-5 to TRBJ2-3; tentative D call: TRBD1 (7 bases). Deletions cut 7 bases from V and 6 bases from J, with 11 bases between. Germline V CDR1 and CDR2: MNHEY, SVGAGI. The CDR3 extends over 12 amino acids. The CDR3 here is CASTSGGDTQYF. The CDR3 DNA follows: TGTGCCAGCACCTCAGGGGGGGATACGCAGTATTTT.

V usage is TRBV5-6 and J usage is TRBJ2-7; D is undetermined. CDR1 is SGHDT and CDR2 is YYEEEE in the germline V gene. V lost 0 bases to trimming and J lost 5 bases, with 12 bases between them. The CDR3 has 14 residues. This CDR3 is CASSLVDNGHEQYF. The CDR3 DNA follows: TGTGCCAGCAGCTTGGTAGACAATGGCCACGAGCAGTACTTC.

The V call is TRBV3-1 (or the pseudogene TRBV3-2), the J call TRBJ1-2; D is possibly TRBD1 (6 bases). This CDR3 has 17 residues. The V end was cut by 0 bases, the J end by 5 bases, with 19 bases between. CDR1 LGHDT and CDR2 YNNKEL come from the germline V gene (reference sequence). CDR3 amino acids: CASSQDPRAGAEYGYTF. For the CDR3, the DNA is TGTGCCAGCAGCCAAGACCCCAGGGCAGGGGCGGAATATGGCTACACCTTC.

CDR3 nucleotide sequence: TGTGCCAGCAGTTTCCAATTAATTGCGAACGTTGAAGCTTTCTTT. It yields the protein CASSFQLIANVEAFF. The chain recombines TRBV28 with TRBJ1-1; D unclear. Per germline, CDR1 MDHEN and CDR2 SYDVKM. This CDR3 has 15 residues. V was pared by 3 bases and J by 7 bases, with 18 bases between.

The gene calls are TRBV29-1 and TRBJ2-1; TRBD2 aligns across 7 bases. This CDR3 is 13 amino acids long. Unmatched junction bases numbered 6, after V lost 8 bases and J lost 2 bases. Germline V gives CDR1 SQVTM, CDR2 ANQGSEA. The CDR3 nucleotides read TGCAGCTCCGGGGAGGGTGCCTACAATGAGCAGTTCTTC. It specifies CSSGEGAYNEQFF.

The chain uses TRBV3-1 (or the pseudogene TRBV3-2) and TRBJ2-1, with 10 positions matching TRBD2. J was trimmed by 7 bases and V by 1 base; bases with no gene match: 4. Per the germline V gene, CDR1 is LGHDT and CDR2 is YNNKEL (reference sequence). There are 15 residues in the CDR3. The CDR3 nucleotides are TGTGCCAGCAGCCAAGGGACTAGCGGCCTGAATGAGCAGTTCTTC. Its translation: CASSQGTSGLNEQFF.

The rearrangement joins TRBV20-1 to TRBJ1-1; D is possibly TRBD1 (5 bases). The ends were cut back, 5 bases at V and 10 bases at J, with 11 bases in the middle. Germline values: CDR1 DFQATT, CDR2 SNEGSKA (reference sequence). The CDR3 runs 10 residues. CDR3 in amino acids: CSALDGGAFF. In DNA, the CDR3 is TGCAGTGCTTTAGACGGGGGAGCTTTCTTT.

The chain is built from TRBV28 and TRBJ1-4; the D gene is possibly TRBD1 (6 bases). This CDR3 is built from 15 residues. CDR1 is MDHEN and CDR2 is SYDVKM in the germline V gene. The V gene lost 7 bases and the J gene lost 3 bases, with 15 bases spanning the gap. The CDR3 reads CASTPGGAANEKLFF. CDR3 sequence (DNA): TGTGCCAGCACTCCTGGGGGGGCAGCTAATGAAAAACTGTTTTTT.

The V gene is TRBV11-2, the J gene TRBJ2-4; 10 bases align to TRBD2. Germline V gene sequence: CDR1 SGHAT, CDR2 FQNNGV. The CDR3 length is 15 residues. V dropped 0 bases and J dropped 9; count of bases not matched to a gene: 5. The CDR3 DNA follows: TGTGCCAGCAGCTTAGATCTGGGACTAGCGAGCATTCAGTACTTC. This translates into CASSLDLGLASIQYF.

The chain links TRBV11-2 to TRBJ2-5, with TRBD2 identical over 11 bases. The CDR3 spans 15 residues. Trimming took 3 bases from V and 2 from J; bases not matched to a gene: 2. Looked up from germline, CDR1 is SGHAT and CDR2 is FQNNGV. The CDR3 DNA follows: TGTGCCAGCAGCTTCACTAGCGGGGGACAAGAGACCCAGTACTTC. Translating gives CASSFTSGGQETQYF.

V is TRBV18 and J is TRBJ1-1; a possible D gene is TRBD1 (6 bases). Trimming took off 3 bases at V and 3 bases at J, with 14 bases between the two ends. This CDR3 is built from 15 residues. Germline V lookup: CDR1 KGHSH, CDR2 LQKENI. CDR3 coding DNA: TGTGCCAGCTCACCCACAGGGTTCGGGGACACTGAAGCTTTCTTT. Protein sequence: CASSPTGFGDTEAFF.

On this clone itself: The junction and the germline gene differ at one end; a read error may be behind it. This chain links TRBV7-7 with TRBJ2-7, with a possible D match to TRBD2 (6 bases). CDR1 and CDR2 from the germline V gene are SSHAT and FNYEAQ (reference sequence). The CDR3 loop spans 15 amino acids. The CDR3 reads CASSLSHGSSYEQYF. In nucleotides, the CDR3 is TGTGCTAGCAGCTTAAGTCACGGGAGCTCCTACGAGCAGTACTTC.

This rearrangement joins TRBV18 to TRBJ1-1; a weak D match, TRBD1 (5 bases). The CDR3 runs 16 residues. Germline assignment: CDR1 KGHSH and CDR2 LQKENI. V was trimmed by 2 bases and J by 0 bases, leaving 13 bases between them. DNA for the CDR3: TGTGCCAGCTCACCAGGACCCAGGGTCATGAACACTGAAGCTTTCTTT. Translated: CASSPGPRVMNTEAFF.

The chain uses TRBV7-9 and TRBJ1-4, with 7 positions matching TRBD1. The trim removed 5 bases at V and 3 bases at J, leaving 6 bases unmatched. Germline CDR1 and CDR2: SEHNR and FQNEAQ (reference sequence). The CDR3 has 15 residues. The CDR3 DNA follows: TGTGCCAGCAGCGACCAGGGGGTCCCTAATGAAAAACTGTTTTTT. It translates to CASSDQGVPNEKLFF.

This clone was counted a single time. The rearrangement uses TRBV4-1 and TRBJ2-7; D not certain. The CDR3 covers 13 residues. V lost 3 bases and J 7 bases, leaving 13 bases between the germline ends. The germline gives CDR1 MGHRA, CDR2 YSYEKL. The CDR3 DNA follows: TGCGCCAGCAGCCAGGCCCTCCCTTGGGAGCAGTACTTC. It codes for CASSQALPWEQYF.